Listed below are T cell receptor beta chains from one sample, sequenced in a study of tumor-infiltrating lymphocytes in primary liver carcinoma. TCRdb independently ran MiXCR on the multiplex PCR reads; one entry per CDR3 protein. The data show 100,000 to 150,000 distinct CDR3 sequences, with 64% seen just once and around 8.2% held by the top ten. The sequenced sample was liver tumor tissue from sampling region 3. Receptor source: a woman between 55 and 75 years old with primary liver carcinoma and hepatitis B virus infection. The CDR3 runs from the conserved cysteine through the conserved F or W. The order of the fields is CDR3 protein, V gene.

cdr3_aa: CASSGLGQGTGELFF; v_call: TRBV2
cdr3_aa: CASQLAGEGINEQFF; v_call: TRBV28
cdr3_aa: CASSPQRFSFYGQYF; v_call: TRBV11-2
cdr3_aa: CASSMTSGASLDNERFF; v_call: TRBV5-1
cdr3_aa: CASSRTGAYEQYF; v_call: TRBV11-2
cdr3_aa: CASSPILNYGYTF; v_call: TRBV28
cdr3_aa: CASTLTSGRGAKNIQYF; v_call: TRBV28
cdr3_aa: CASSLTPIQPQHF; v_call: TRBV12-3/TRBV12-4
cdr3_aa: CASRPVGLTSTEAFF; v_call: TRBV2
cdr3_aa: CASWAGARDEKLFF; v_call: TRBV2
cdr3_aa: CASSLEGPQHF; v_call: TRBV7-9
cdr3_aa: CATSDVTGDPTNEKLFF; v_call: TRBV24-1
cdr3_aa: CASSEGTGTYYGYTF; v_call: TRBV6-1
cdr3_aa: CASSLLPSTDTRYF; v_call: TRBV11-2
cdr3_aa: CASSDHPIFSGANALTF; v_call: TRBV6-1
cdr3_aa: CAIRETRASEQYF; v_call: TRBV10-3
cdr3_aa: CASSPLASSTDTQYF; v_call: TRBV7-3
cdr3_aa: CTSSFGSGGQETQYF; v_call: TRBV7-8
cdr3_aa: CASSSGTGAAGELFF; v_call: TRBV4-2
cdr3_aa: CASTSTGRNTEAFF; v_call: TRBV28
cdr3_aa: CAWNLPPDYGYTF; v_call: TRBV30
cdr3_aa: CASSFSEYEQYF; v_call: TRBV7-9
cdr3_aa: CASSLSGRANTGELLF; v_call: TRBV5-1
cdr3_aa: CSVDSDNPPYEQYF; v_call: TRBV29-1
cdr3_aa: CASSLEQAVEELLF; v_call: TRBV11-2
cdr3_aa: CASSVGTADSYEQYF; v_call: TRBV5-4
cdr3_aa: CANSWGQGTEAFF; v_call: TRBV28
cdr3_aa: CASSLGVSNNEQFF; v_call: TRBV11-3
cdr3_aa: CARSLRVRTNEQYF; v_call: TRBV11-1
cdr3_aa: CASSPGDHQETQYF; v_call: TRBV5-1
cdr3_aa: CSARDLSSGSIQETQYF; v_call: TRBV20-1
cdr3_aa: CASRRQGDGNQPQHF; v_call: TRBV2
cdr3_aa: CASSFDRLVPYEQYF; v_call: TRBV6-5
cdr3_aa: CASNLRGGDGEQYF; v_call: TRBV7-8
cdr3_aa: CASSSSHWEQYF; v_call: TRBV28
cdr3_aa: CANTRTSSSYYEQYF; v_call: TRBV11-2
cdr3_aa: CASSLLGTSSTDTQCF; v_call: TRBV5-6
cdr3_aa: CASRITGCHEQYF; v_call: TRBV11-3
cdr3_aa: CASSQGNRPDRATNEKLFF; v_call: TRBV14
cdr3_aa: CASSPTPGAKETQYF; v_call: TRBV4-2
cdr3_aa: CASSFGAGWTSGSNEQFF; v_call: TRBV11-3
cdr3_aa: CASSQDQGRMQYF; v_call: TRBV14
cdr3_aa: CAISELVLSGLGAEAFF; v_call: TRBV10-3
cdr3_aa: CASSTTDRSLNQPLHF; v_call: TRBV4-1
cdr3_aa: CASNTTGYEQYF; v_call: TRBV11-3
cdr3_aa: CASSPLGSWANVLTF; v_call: TRBV6-2/TRBV6-3
cdr3_aa: CASSRTSGQGYSYTF; v_call: TRBV11-2
cdr3_aa: CASSLDRASGYEQHF; v_call: TRBV11-3
cdr3_aa: CASSLGPQAGGGDEHFF; v_call: TRBV5-1